These 16 T cell receptor beta chains originate from one sample sequenced in a study of cytomegalovirus exposure and HLA in healthy donors. Both 60 Vbeta primers and 13 Jbeta primers went into the PCR. This table comes from immunoSEQ multiplex PCR, and its TCRdb copy is limited to in-frame clones, with some not included. This sample has 150,000 to 200,000 clones; more than 65% occur once, and the top ten carry about 1.5%. The sample consisted of PBMCs. The source of these receptors is a woman aged 25-40 years in good health and CMV-seronegative.

The V and J genes are TRBV9 and TRBJ1-1; 9 bases are a match to TRBD1. J was trimmed by 0 bases and V by 7 bases; bases with no gene match: 4. This CDR3 comprises 14 residues. CDR1 SGDLS and CDR2 YYNGEE come from the germline V gene. CDR3 region: CASGDRELNTEAFF. CDR3 coding DNA: TGTGCCAGCGGGGACAGGGAGTTGAACACTGAAGCTTTCTTT.

The chain joins TRBV6-5 to TRBJ1-2; 7 nucleotides line up with TRBD1. The CDR3 contains 14 residues. Germline V CDR1 and CDR2: MNHEY, SVGAGI. V gave up 2 bases and J gave up 0 bases; unmatched junction bases: 0. CDR3 bases: TGTGCCAGCAGTTACACAGGGGCTAACTATGGCTACACCTTC. Translating gives CASSYTGANYGYTF.

This chain joins TRBV5-1 and TRBJ2-6; D possibly corresponds to TRBD1 (6 bases). The V gene's germline CDR1 is SGHRS and CDR2 YFSETQ. V was shortened by 4 bases and J by 0 bases, with 11 bases between the two germline ends. The CDR3 extends over 16 amino acids. CDR3 residues: CASSKGVTSGANVLTF. The DNA for the CDR3 is TGCGCCAGCAGCAAGGGGGTGACCTCTGGGGCCAACGTCCTGACTTTC. The complete variable domain, with remaining parts taken from reference TRBV5-1 and TRBJ2-6, reads KAGVTQTPRYLIKTRGQQVTLSCSPISGHRSVSWYQQTPGQGLQFLFEYFSETQRNKGNFPGRFSGRQFSNSRSEMNVSTLELGDSALYLCASSKGVTSGANVLTFGAGSRLTVL.

Only a few counts were recorded for this clone. Other DNA sequences in this sample translate to the same CDR3. The chain carries TRBV5-4 and TRBJ1-1; TRBD1 might be the D (6 bases). This CDR3 contains 13 residues. With 4 bases removed from V and 1 base from J, the gap between germline ends came to 8 bases. The germline CDR1 and CDR2 sequences are SGHNT and YYREEE (reference sequence). In DNA form, the CDR3 reads TGTGCCAGCAGCCTGGACAGGAACACTGAAGCTTTCTTT. It translates to CASSLDRNTEAFF. Based on the CDR3 plus reference TRBV5-4 and TRBJ1-1, the full variable domain is ETGVTQSPTHLIKTRGQQVTLRCSSQSGHNTVSWYQQALGQGPQFIFQYYREEENGRGNFPPRFSGLQFPNYSSELNVNALELDDSALYLCASSLDRNTEAFFGQGTRLTVV.

The gene calls are TRBV4-1 and TRBJ2-1; 10 nucleotides match TRBD2. V shed 0 bases and J 8 bases; nucleotides not matched to a gene: 7. The CDR3 spans 16 residues. The germline gives CDR1 MGHRA, CDR2 YSYEKL. The CDR3 here is CASSQDPSGRADEQFF. CDR3 nucleotide sequence: TGCGCCAGCAGCCAAGATCCCAGCGGGAGGGCCGATGAGCAGTTCTTC.

The CDR3 sequence: CASSGGQGDSYEQYF. The CDR3 region has the DNA TGTGCCAGCAGCGGGGGACAGGGGGACTCCTACGAGCAGTACTTC. The V and J genes are TRBV9 and TRBJ2-7, with 11 nucleotides matching TRBD1. From germline, CDR1 is SGDLS and CDR2 YYNGEE. CDR3 length equals 15 residues. The V and J ends lost 3 bases and 0 bases, in that order; junction bases with no gene match: 2. Together with reference TRBV9 and TRBJ2-7, the CDR3 gives the full variable domain: DSGVTQTPKHLITATGQRVTLRCSPRSGDLSVYWYQQSLDQGLQFLIQYYNGEERAKGNILERFSAQQFPDLHSELNLSSLELGDSALYFCASSGGQGDSYEQYFGPGTRLTVT.

The CDR3 DNA reads as TGTGCCAGCAGCCAAGAAGGGACAGGGTTTCGCGAGCAGTACTTC. Its protein product is CASSQEGTGFREQYF. The rearrangement uses TRBV14 and TRBJ2-5; 9 bases match TRBD1. The J call may be mistaken, given a closer DNA end match to TRBJ2-7. The length of the CDR3 is 15 residues. Germline assignment: CDR1 SGHDN and CDR2 FVKESK.

This chain joins TRBV2 and TRBJ1-2, with TRBD1 matching 7 bases. This CDR3 spans 15 amino acids. V shed 5 bases, J shed 4 bases, and the junction held 10 bases outside the gene matches. Per germline, CDR1 SNHLY and CDR2 FYNNEI. The CDR3 is CASSSKTGQVYGYTF. For the CDR3, the DNA is TGTGCCAGCAGTAGTAAGACAGGGCAGGTCTATGGCTACACCTTC.

The chain combines TRBV27 with TRBJ1-2; a possible D gene is TRBD1 (5 bases). CDR1 is MNHEY, CDR2 SMNVEV, per germline (reference sequence). The CDR3 spans 13 residues. The V and J ends lost 4 bases and 4 bases respectively, with 10 bases between them. CDR3 sequence: CASSWGRAYGYTF. In nucleotides, the CDR3 is TGTGCCAGCAGTTGGGGCAGGGCCTATGGCTACACCTTC.

The chain couples TRBV29-1 to TRBJ2-5, with 8 bases identical to TRBD2. In germline, CDR1 is SQVTM, CDR2 ANQGSEA. J lost 5 bases, V lost 5 bases, and 19 bases had no gene match. This CDR3 comprises 17 residues. The CDR3 coding sequence is TGCAGCGTTATCCGCCAGGGGCCGGGAGGGCCTCTGGAGACCCAGTACTTC. It specifies CSVIRQGPGGPLETQYF.

A word on this clone: At one end, the junction sequence differs from germline, possibly due to a read error. This chain uses TRBV7-9 with TRBJ1-2; possibly TRBD1 for D (5 bases). This CDR3 comprises 14 residues. Germline V gene data show CDR1 as SEHNR and CDR2 as FQNEAQ (reference sequence). The CDR3 nucleotides read TGTGCCAGCAGTTTAGTAGGGGCCAACTATGGCTACACCTTC. Translated: CASSLVGANYGYTF.

This chain links TRBV6-6 with TRBJ1-2; TRBD1 aligns across 7 bases. V lost 0 bases and J lost 6; bases outside the gene matches: 4. CDR3 length: 14 residues. From germline, CDR1 is MNHNY and CDR2 SVGAGI (reference sequence). CDR3 bases: TGTGCCAGCAGTTACTCGGGGGACAGAGATGGCTACACCTTC. Its translation: CASSYSGDRDGYTF.

In DNA form, the CDR3 reads TGTGCCATCAGTGAGTCGGGACAGACAGACAATCAGCCCCAGCATTTT. Translating it yields CAISESGQTDNQPQHF. The V call is TRBV10-3, the J call TRBJ1-5; 7 bases map to TRBD1. Germline V gene data show CDR1 as ENHRY and CDR2 as SYGVKD. The junction had 5 bases not matched to a gene; V was cut back by 0 bases and J by 3 bases. This CDR3 contains 16 residues.

The genes are TRBV27 and TRBJ2-7, with D possibly matching TRBD2 (5 bases). Looked up from germline, CDR1 is MNHEY and CDR2 is SMNVEV (reference sequence). This CDR3 comprises 14 residues. Trimming cost V 10 bases and J 3 bases, with 19 bases left between them. For the CDR3, the DNA is TGTGCCACCATGTCCGGCGGGCTAGTCTACGAGCAGTACTTC. Its translation: CATMSGGLVYEQYF.

The rearrangement joins TRBV25-1 to TRBJ1-1; possibly TRBD1 for D (6 bases). Germline loops: CDR1 MGHDK, CDR2 SYGVNS. V was clipped by 4 bases and J by 3 bases, with 15 bases between them. This CDR3 is 15 amino acids long. The CDR3 region has the DNA TGTGCCAGCAGTGTAGGCGTGGACAGCGACACTGAAGCTTTCTTT. This translates into CASSVGVDSDTEAFF.

This clone was counted only a few times. Here the CDR3 reads CASSKVQGSGEKLFF. DNA of the CDR3: TGTGCCAGCAGCAAAGTACAGGGTTCGGGAGAAAAACTGTTTTTT. This rearrangement joins TRBV21-1 to TRBJ1-4; the table's D call of TRBD1 was not tested on the DNA. TRBV21-1 is deemed a pseudogene. This CDR3 is built from 15 residues.